Listed below are T cell receptor beta chains from one sample, sequenced in a study of blood T cell repertoires in COVID-19. Clones were sequenced by immunoSEQ multiplex PCR, and TCRdb holds only the in-frame ones, with some missing. The profile covers some 30,000 clones, with about 87% appearing a single time and roughly 44% taken by the ten largest. Material: peripheral blood. The receptors here all came from a human donor in a cohort sampled during active COVID-19. The CDR3 runs from the conserved cysteine through the conserved F or W. The order of the fields is CDR3 protein, CDR3 DNA, V gene, clone size, D gene, J gene. A D gene is named only where the DNA matches it firmly. Clone size is given for some rows only: seen once, a few or many times, or a class if the clone is expanded.

CDR3: CASSRKLDSWTQYF
DNA: TGTGCCAGCAGCCGGAAACTCGACAGCTGGACCCAGTACTTC
V: TRBV4-2
size: NA
D: NA
J: TRBJ2-5

CDR3: CASSEAGGGVRNTDTQYF
DNA: TGCGCCAGCAGTGAGGCTGGGGGGGGCGTGAGGAATACAGATACGCAGTATTTT
V: TRBV10-2
size: NA
D: NA
J: TRBJ2-3

CDR3: CASSDRGNGYTF
DNA: TGTGCCAGCAGCGACAGGGGAAATGGCTACACCTTC
V: TRBV5-4
size: few
D: TRBD1
J: TRBJ1-2

CDR3: CASSLDTYEQYF
DNA: TGTGCCAGCAGCTTGGACACCTACGAGCAGTACTTC
V: TRBV5-4
size: NA
D: NA
J: TRBJ2-7

CDR3: CASSPPARGSDGYTF
DNA: TGTGCCAGCTCACCACCGGCCAGGGGTTCGGATGGCTACACCTTC
V: TRBV18
size: NA
D: NA
J: TRBJ1-2

CDR3: CASGRGKNTEAFF
DNA: TGTGCCAGCGGCAGGGGTAAGAACACTGAAGCTTTCTTT
V: TRBV7-2
size: NA
D: NA
J: TRBJ1-1

CDR3: CASSLGQGMDEQFF
DNA: TGTGCCAGCAGCTTGGGACAGGGGATGGATGAGCAGTTCTTC
V: TRBV5-4
size: NA
D: TRBD1
J: TRBJ2-1

CDR3: CASSLEAGGRETQYF
DNA: TGCGCCAGCAGCTTGGAGGCGGGGGGGCGAGAGACCCAGTACTTC
V: TRBV5-1
size: NA
D: TRBD2
J: TRBJ2-5

CDR3: CASSTRLAGSTDTQYF
DNA: TGCGCCAGCAGTACGCGACTAGCGGGGAGCACAGATACGCAGTATTTT
V: TRBV5-1
size: once
D: TRBD2
J: TRBJ2-3

CDR3: CASSLLGGNSPLHF
DNA: TGTGCCAGCAGCTTGCTGGGGGGTAATTCACCCCTCCACTTT
V: TRBV5-8
size: NA
D: NA
J: TRBJ1-6

CDR3: CASSGRDPIWHHQPQHF
DNA: TGTGCCAGCAGCGGACGGGATCCCATTTGGCATCATCAGCCCCAGCATTTT
V: TRBV3-1/TRBV3-2
size: NA
D: NA
J: TRBJ1-5

CDR3: CATFGSNSPLHF
DNA: TGTGCCACCTTCGGGTCAAATTCACCCCTCCACTTT
V: TRBV28
size: NA
D: NA
J: TRBJ1-6

CDR3: CASSQGLGALEGNTIYF
DNA: TGCGCCAGCAGCCAAGGGTTGGGGGCCTTGGAAGGAAACACCATATATTTT
V: TRBV4-1
size: NA
D: NA
J: TRBJ1-3

CDR3: CAISRDRRDEQYF
DNA: TGTGCCATCAGCCGGGACAGGCGGGACGAGCAGTACTTC
V: TRBV10-3
size: once
D: TRBD1
J: TRBJ2-7

CDR3: CASSSPPGTAQFF
DNA: TGTGCCAGCAGCTCCCCGCCCGGGACAGCGCAGTTCTTC
V: TRBV7-9
size: NA
D: TRBD1
J: TRBJ2-1

CDR3: CASSRRDRVTYNSPLHF
DNA: TGTGCCAGCAGTCGGCGGGACAGGGTAACCTATAATTCACCCCTCCACTTT
V: TRBV6-6
size: NA
D: TRBD1
J: TRBJ1-6

CDR3: CASSPYGTGSGDEQYF
DNA: TGTGCCAGCTCACCATACGGGACTGGTTCAGGTGACGAGCAGTACTTC
V: TRBV18
size: NA
D: NA
J: TRBJ2-7

CDR3: CASSGTNYGYTF
DNA: TGTGCCAGCAGTGGCACTAACTATGGCTACACCTTC
V: TRBV6-6
size: NA
D: NA
J: TRBJ1-2

CDR3: CASSLDGYYGHTF
DNA: TGTGCCAGCAGCCTCGACGGCTACTATGGCCACACCTTC
V: TRBV11-3
size: NA
D: NA
J: TRBJ1-2

CDR3: CASSEAGLETQYF
DNA: TGTGCCAGCAGTGAAGCGGGGTTGGAGACCCAGTACTTC
V: TRBV9
size: NA
D: TRBD2
J: TRBJ2-5

CDR3: CASSVQGVPLHF
DNA: TGTGCCAGCAGTGTACAGGGGGTACCCCTCCACTTT
V: TRBV12-3/TRBV12-4
size: NA
D: TRBD1
J: TRBJ1-6

CDR3: CASSPGGGSNEKLFF
DNA: TGTGCCAGCAGCCCCGGTGGGGGGTCTAATGAAAAACTGTTTTTT
V: TRBV6-5
size: NA
D: NA
J: TRBJ1-4

CDR3: CASSRDSSYGYTF
DNA: TGTGCCAGCAGCCGGGACAGCTCCTATGGCTACACCTTC
V: TRBV7-2
size: NA
D: TRBD1
J: TRBJ1-2

CDR3: CASSYAGTGSYEQYF
DNA: TGTGCCAGCAGTTACGCGGGAACGGGTTCCTACGAGCAGTACTTC
V: TRBV6-2/TRBV6-3
size: NA
D: NA
J: TRBJ2-7

CDR3: CASSETGGYNEQFF
DNA: TGTGCCAGCAGCGAAACAGGGGGCTACAATGAGCAGTTCTTC
V: TRBV5-4
size: NA
D: TRBD1
J: TRBJ2-1

CDR3: CASSQIGTSGITDTQYF
DNA: TGTGCCAGCAGCCAAATCGGGACTAGCGGTATCACAGATACGCAGTATTTT
V: TRBV4-2
size: NA
D: TRBD2
J: TRBJ2-3

CDR3: CASSLGSGGAHEQYF
DNA: TGTGCCAGCAGCTTAGGTAGCGGGGGTGCCCACGAGCAGTACTTC
V: TRBV11-2
size: NA
D: TRBD2
J: TRBJ2-7

CDR3: CASSSTGEDTQYF
DNA: TGTGCCAGCAGCTCGACAGGGGAAGATACGCAGTATTTT
V: TRBV5-6
size: NA
D: TRBD1
J: TRBJ2-3

CDR3: CAISPGVGEAFF
DNA: TGTGCCATCTCTCCCGGGGTAGGGGAAGCTTTCTTT
V: TRBV10-3
size: NA
D: NA
J: TRBJ1-1

CDR3: CASGLRNRGAQETQYF
DNA: TGTGCTAGTGGTTTGCGGAACAGGGGGGCCCAAGAGACCCAGTACTTC
V: TRBV12-5
size: NA
D: TRBD1
J: TRBJ2-5

CDR3: CASSVVGTTTDTQYF
DNA: TGTGCCAGCAGCGTAGTTGGGACAACCACAGATACGCAGTATTTT
V: TRBV9
size: NA
D: NA
J: TRBJ2-3

CDR3: CASSPRGGFRNEQFF
DNA: TGTGCCAGCAGTCCACGGGGGGGCTTTAGGAATGAGCAGTTCTTC
V: TRBV27
size: few
D: TRBD2
J: TRBJ2-1

CDR3: CATSRANYEQYF
DNA: TGTGCCACCAGCAGAGCCAATTACGAGCAGTACTTC
V: TRBV15
size: NA
D: NA
J: TRBJ2-7

CDR3: CASSFNTDPYEQYF
DNA: TGCGCCAGCAGCTTTAATACAGACCCCTACGAGCAGTACTTC
V: TRBV5-1
size: NA
D: NA
J: TRBJ2-7

CDR3: CASSLVAGKLFF
DNA: TGTGCCAGCAGCTTAGTTGCAGGAAAACTGTTTTTT
V: TRBV7-8
size: NA
D: NA
J: TRBJ1-4

CDR3: CASSLDSRNYGYTF
DNA: TGTGCCAGCAGCCTGGACAGTAGAAACTATGGCTACACCTTC
V: TRBV7-2
size: NA
D: NA
J: TRBJ1-2

CDR3: CASSQGGNQPQHF
DNA: TGTGCCAGCAGCCAAGGAGGGAACCAGCCCCAGCATTTT
V: TRBV3-1/TRBV3-2
size: once
D: NA
J: TRBJ1-5

CDR3: CASSFDRGTYEQYF
DNA: TGTGCCAGCAGTTTCGACAGGGGCACCTACGAGCAGTACTTC
V: TRBV6-5
size: NA
D: TRBD1
J: TRBJ2-7

CDR3: CASSSGGTPATWEKLFF
DNA: TGTGCCAGCAGCTCGGGGGGGACGCCAGCAACTTGGGAAAAACTGTTTTTT
V: TRBV5-4
size: NA
D: NA
J: TRBJ1-4

CDR3: CASTPAGTYEQYF
DNA: TGTGCCAGCACCCCGGCAGGGACCTACGAGCAGTACTTC
V: TRBV28
size: NA
D: NA
J: TRBJ2-7

CDR3: CASQVGVASGRSSYNEQFF
DNA: TGTGCCAGCCAAGTGGGGGTGGCTAGCGGGCGAAGCTCCTACAATGAGCAGTTCTTC
V: TRBV19
size: few
D: TRBD2
J: TRBJ2-1